This TCR beta chain originates from a study of T cells after yellow fever vaccination. About the research overall: Low-cell-number fractions underwent preparation using SMART-Seq v4 Ultra Low Input.

This clonotype was seen ten or more times. The antigen remains undetermined. Overall study findings and caveats: When the response was secondary, it was weaker but reached its peak faster, day 5 versus 15. Booster sampling recovered most clones from primary vaccination (less than 97% CD4, approximately 90% CD8).

This CDR3 is 12 amino acids long. Trimming removed 4 bases at V and 12 bases at J, with 13 bases between. CDR1 and CDR2 (germline): LNHDA, SQIVND (reference sequence). Template-switching 5'RACE yielded the TCR cDNA; a universal primer site and UMIs were added in the process. TCRdb itself ran the 5' RACE reads through MiXCR, one entry per CDR3 protein. The table lists some 73,000 distinct CDR3 sequences, approximately 8% of them singletons. This sequence was found in a man in his thirties or forties who received the YFV17D yellow fever vaccine. The V and J genes are TRBV19 and TRBJ2-1; possibly TRBD1 for D (6 bases). Material: CD8+ T cells sorted from PBMCs, obtained on the day of the yellow fever booster vaccination. CDR3 region: CASSTGAMWQFF. The CDR3 bases are TGTGCCAGTAGTACAGGGGCTATGTGGCAGTTCTTC.